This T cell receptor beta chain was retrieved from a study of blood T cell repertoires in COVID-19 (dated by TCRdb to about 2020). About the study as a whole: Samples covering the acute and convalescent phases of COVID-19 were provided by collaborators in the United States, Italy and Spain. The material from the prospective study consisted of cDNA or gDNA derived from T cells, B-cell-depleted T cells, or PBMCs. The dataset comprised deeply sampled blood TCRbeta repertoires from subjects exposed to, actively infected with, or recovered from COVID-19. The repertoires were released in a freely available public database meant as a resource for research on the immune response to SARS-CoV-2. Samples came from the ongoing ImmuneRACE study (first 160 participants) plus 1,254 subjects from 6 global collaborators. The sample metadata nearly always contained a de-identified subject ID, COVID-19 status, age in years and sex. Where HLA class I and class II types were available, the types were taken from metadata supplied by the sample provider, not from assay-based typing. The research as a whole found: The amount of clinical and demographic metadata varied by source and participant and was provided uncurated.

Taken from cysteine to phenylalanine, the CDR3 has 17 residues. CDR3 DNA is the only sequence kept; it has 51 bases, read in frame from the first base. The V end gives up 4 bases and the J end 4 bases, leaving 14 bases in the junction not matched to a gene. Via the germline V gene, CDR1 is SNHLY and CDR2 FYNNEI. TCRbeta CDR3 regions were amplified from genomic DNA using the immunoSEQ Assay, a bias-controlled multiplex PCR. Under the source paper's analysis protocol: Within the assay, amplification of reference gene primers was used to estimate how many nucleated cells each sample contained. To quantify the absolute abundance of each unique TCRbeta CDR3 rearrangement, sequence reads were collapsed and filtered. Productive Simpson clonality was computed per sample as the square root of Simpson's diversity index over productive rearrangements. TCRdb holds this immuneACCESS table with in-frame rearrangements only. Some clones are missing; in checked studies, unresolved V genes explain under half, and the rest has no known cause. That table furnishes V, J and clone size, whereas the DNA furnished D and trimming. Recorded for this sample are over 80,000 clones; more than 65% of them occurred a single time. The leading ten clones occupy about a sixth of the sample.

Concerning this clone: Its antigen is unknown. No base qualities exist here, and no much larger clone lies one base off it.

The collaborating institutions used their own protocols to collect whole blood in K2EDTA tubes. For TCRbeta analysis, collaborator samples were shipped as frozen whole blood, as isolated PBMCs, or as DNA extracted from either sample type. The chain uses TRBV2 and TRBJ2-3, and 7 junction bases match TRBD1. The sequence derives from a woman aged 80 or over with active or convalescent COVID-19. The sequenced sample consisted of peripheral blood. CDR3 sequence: CASSGKGGDSYPDTQYF. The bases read TGTGCCAGCAGTGGAAAAGGGGGCGACTCTTACCCAGATACGCAGTATTTT.